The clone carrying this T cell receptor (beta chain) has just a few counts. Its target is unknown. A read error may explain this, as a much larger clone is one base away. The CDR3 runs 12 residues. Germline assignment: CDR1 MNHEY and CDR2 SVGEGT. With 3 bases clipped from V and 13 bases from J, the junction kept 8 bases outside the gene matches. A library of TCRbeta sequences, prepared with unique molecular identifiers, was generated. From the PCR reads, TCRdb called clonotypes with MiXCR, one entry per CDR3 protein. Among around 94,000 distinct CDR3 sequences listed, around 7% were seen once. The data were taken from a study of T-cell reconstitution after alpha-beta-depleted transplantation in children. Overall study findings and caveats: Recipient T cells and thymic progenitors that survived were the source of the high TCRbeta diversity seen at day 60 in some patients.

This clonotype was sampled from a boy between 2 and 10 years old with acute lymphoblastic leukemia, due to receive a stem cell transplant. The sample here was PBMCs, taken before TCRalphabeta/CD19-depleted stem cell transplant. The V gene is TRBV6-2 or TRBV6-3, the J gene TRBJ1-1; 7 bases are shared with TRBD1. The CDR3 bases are TGTGCCAGCAGTTATTGGGACAGAGTGGTTTTCTTT. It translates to CASSYWDRVVFF.